This is a list of T cell receptor beta chains from one sample in a study of T-cell memory formation after mild COVID-19. TCRdb itself ran the 5' RACE reads through MiXCR, one entry per CDR3 protein. The sample lists 350,000 to 500,000 distinct CDR3 sequences, 23% seen once, with around 13% in the top ten. Sequencing was performed on PBMCs or a T cell subset sorted from them (not recorded which). All receptors come from an adult woman who had mild COVID-19 (a few samples of this study predate the infection). Cell type and time point are not known. Both conserved end residues are part of each CDR3. The D gene is left open where the match is weak. The size entry is marked missing in some rows and otherwise reads once, few, many or a size class.

>TRBV7-6|TRBJ2-1|.|TRBD1
CASSLAYRDRGLDEQFF
TGTGCCAGCAGCTTAGCGTACCGGGACAGGGGGCTTGATGAGCAGTTCTTC
>TRBV7-2|TRBJ2-3|.|.
CASSFRRRGEDTQYF
TGTGCCAGCAGCTTTCGGCGGAGGGGGGAAGATACGCAGTATTTT
>TRBV30|TRBJ2-2|many|.
CAWSGGSTGELFF
TGTGCCTGGAGTGGGGGGTCCACCGGGGAGCTGTTTTTT
>TRBV7-9|TRBJ1-1|.|.
CASSLEVDTEAFF
TGTGCCAGCAGCTTAGAGGTGGACACTGAAGCTTTCTTT
>TRBV7-3|TRBJ1-1|.|.
CASSLIGATEAFF
TGTGCCAGCAGCTTAATTGGGGCCACTGAAGCTTTCTTT
>TRBV9|TRBJ1-4|many|TRBD1
CASSAKTGFANEKLFF
TGTGCCAGCAGCGCGAAGACAGGGTTCGCTAATGAAAAACTGTTTTTT
>TRBV6-2/TRBV6-3|TRBJ2-7|.|TRBD2
CASSRNGLASEQYF
TGTGCCAGCAGTCGTAACGGACTAGCAAGCGAGCAGTACTTC
>TRBV5-4|TRBJ2-7|few|.
CASSQRHRHPYEQYF
TGTGCCAGCAGCCAAAGACACCGTCACCCCTACGAGCAGTACTTC
>TRBV7-3|TRBJ2-1|few|TRBD2
CASSLQASGAASYNEQFF
TGTGCCAGCAGCTTACAGGCTAGCGGGGCCGCCTCCTACAATGAGCAGTTCTTC
>TRBV7-9|TRBJ1-6|.|.
CASSLGADNSPLHF
TGTGCCAGCAGCTTGGGGGCGGATAATTCACCCCTCCACTTT
>TRBV18|TRBJ2-3|.|.
CASSPRAGADTQYF
TGTGCCAGCTCACCAAGGGCAGGGGCAGATACGCAGTATTTT
>TRBV5-1|TRBJ2-6|few|.
CASRLVSGANVLTF
TGCGCCAGCAGGCTAGTCTCTGGGGCCAACGTCCTGACTTTC